This T cell receptor beta chain comes out of a study of blood T cell repertoires in COVID-19. Across the whole study: Researchers got acute and convalescent COVID-19 samples from the United States, Italy and Spain. PBMCs, B-cell-depleted T cells, or T cells provided the cDNA or gDNA that made up the material.

Under the authors' procedure: The assay estimated nucleated cells by amplifying reference gene primers. The data were produced by immunoSEQ multiplex PCR, yet TCRdb's version contains in-frame clones alone and is incomplete. The DNA was the basis for D and trimming; V, J and clone size are from that table. Of approximately 230,000 clones detected, roughly 88% appear once; the ten largest clones hold 2.1%. This receptor was obtained from a woman aged 40 to 55 who had recovered from COVID-19. The sequenced sample was peripheral blood.

CDR3 residues: CASRGQGVHGQPQHF. DNA of the CDR3: TGTGCCAGCAGAGGACAGGGGGTTCACGGTCAGCCCCAGCATTTT. The chain recombines TRBV6-5 with TRBJ1-5, with 10 bases lining up with TRBD1. Unmatched junction bases numbered 8, after V lost 6 bases and J lost 6 bases. CDR1 MNHEY and CDR2 SVGAGI come from the germline V gene. This CDR3 is 15 amino acids long.